A selection of T cell receptor beta chains follows, all from one sample in a study of cytomegalovirus exposure and HLA in healthy donors. Libraries were prepared by immunoSEQ multiplex PCR; TCRdb keeps only in-frame clonotypes and omits some of them. This table holds approximately 150,000 clones, 76% found once. The sample was PBMCs. These receptors originate from a woman aged 40-49 years in good health and CMV-seronegative. Each CDR3 is given with its conserved first and last residue. The D gene is left open where the match is weak. Clone sizes are given selectively: once, few, many, or a class where the clone is expanded.

D gene: TRBD2; J gene: TRBJ2-1; V gene: TRBV27; clone size: -; CDR3 protein: CASSLLAGVITYNEQFF; CDR3 DNA: TGTGCCAGCAGTTTGCTAGCGGGAGTAATTACCTACAATGAGCAGTTCTTC
D gene: -; J gene: TRBJ2-5; V gene: TRBV28; clone size: -; CDR3 protein: CASSFLQGLGTQYF; CDR3 DNA: TGTGCCAGCAGTTTCCTGCAGGGGCTGGGGACCCAGTACTTC
D gene: -; J gene: TRBJ2-2; V gene: TRBV2; clone size: -; CDR3 protein: CATSYAGELFF; CDR3 DNA: TGTGCCACTTCGTATGCCGGGGAGCTGTTTTTT
D gene: TRBD1; J gene: TRBJ1-2; V gene: TRBV5-1; clone size: -; CDR3 protein: CASSDSTGSDGYTF; CDR3 DNA: TGCGCCAGCAGCGACTCGACAGGGTCGGATGGCTACACCTTC
D gene: -; J gene: TRBJ1-1; V gene: TRBV2; clone size: once; CDR3 protein: CASTRPGHDTEAFF; CDR3 DNA: TGTGCCAGCACCCGACCGGGACATGACACTGAAGCTTTCTTT
D gene: -; J gene: TRBJ2-1; V gene: TRBV18; clone size: -; CDR3 protein: CASSLGRDNEQFF; CDR3 DNA: TGTGCCAGCTCCCTAGGCAGAGACAATGAGCAGTTCTTC
D gene: TRBD2; J gene: TRBJ2-7; V gene: TRBV5-1; clone size: once; CDR3 protein: CASRAREGNYEQYF; CDR3 DNA: TGCGCCAGCAGGGCCCGGGAGGGCAACTACGAGCAGTACTTC
D gene: TRBD2; J gene: TRBJ2-3; V gene: TRBV28; clone size: -; CDR3 protein: CRASGNTDTQYF; CDR3 DNA: TGTAGGGCTAGCGGTAACACAGATACGCAGTATTTT
D gene: TRBD2; J gene: TRBJ2-3; V gene: TRBV7-9; clone size: -; CDR3 protein: CASSLSAGDTRYF; CDR3 DNA: TGTGCCAGCAGCTTATCCGCGGGAGATACGCGGTATTTT
D gene: TRBD2; J gene: TRBJ2-1; V gene: TRBV10-3; clone size: -; CDR3 protein: CAISEGLAGARLYNEQFF; CDR3 DNA: TGTGCCATCAGTGAAGGACTAGCGGGAGCCCGACTCTACAATGAGCAGTTCTTC
D gene: -; J gene: TRBJ2-6; V gene: TRBV27; clone size: -; CDR3 protein: CASSVVGLSSGANVLTF; CDR3 DNA: TGTGCCAGCAGCGTCGTGGGGCTGAGCTCTGGGGCCAACGTCCTGACTTTC
D gene: -; J gene: TRBJ1-1; V gene: TRBV10-3; clone size: -; CDR3 protein: CAISERGLSTEAFF; CDR3 DNA: TGTGCCATCAGTGAGAGAGGGTTGAGCACTGAAGCTTTCTTT
D gene: -; J gene: TRBJ2-7; V gene: TRBV19; clone size: -; CDR3 protein: CASSVHPGDEQYF; CDR3 DNA: TGTGCCAGTAGTGTCCACCCGGGGGACGAGCAGTACTTC
D gene: -; J gene: TRBJ1-1; V gene: TRBV7-9; clone size: once; CDR3 protein: CASSLQGNTEAFF; CDR3 DNA: TGTGCCAGCAGCCTACAGGGTAACACTGAAGCTTTCTTT
D gene: -; J gene: TRBJ1-2; V gene: TRBV6-1; clone size: -; CDR3 protein: CASSAGLNYGYTF; CDR3 DNA: TGTGCCAGCAGTGCTGGACTTAACTATGGCTACACCTTC
D gene: -; J gene: TRBJ2-5; V gene: TRBV5-1; clone size: -; CDR3 protein: CASSLVGFGETQYF; CDR3 DNA: TGCGCCAGCAGCTTGGTAGGATTCGGGGAGACCCAGTACTTC
D gene: TRBD1; J gene: TRBJ1-2; V gene: TRBV11-2; clone size: -; CDR3 protein: CASSLGTGLENYGYTF; CDR3 DNA: TGTGCCAGCAGCCTCGGGACAGGGTTGGAGAACTATGGCTACACCTTC
D gene: -; J gene: TRBJ1-1; V gene: TRBV6-5; clone size: few; CDR3 protein: CASSYSGGNTEAFF; CDR3 DNA: TGTGCCAGCAGTTACTCGGGGGGAAACACTGAAGCTTTCTTT
D gene: -; J gene: TRBJ2-2; V gene: TRBV5-1; clone size: once; CDR3 protein: CASTLVTNTGELFF; CDR3 DNA: TGCGCCAGCACCCTGGTTACTAACACCGGGGAGCTGTTTTTT
D gene: -; J gene: TRBJ1-1; V gene: TRBV6-5; clone size: few; CDR3 protein: CASSYLQVDTEAFF; CDR3 DNA: TGTGCCAGCAGTTACTTGCAGGTGGACACTGAAGCTTTCTTT
D gene: -; J gene: TRBJ2-7; V gene: TRBV19; clone size: -; CDR3 protein: CASSTGYEQYF; CDR3 DNA: TGTGCCAGTAGTACAGGCTACGAGCAGTACTTC
D gene: -; J gene: TRBJ1-1; V gene: TRBV29-1; clone size: -; CDR3 protein: CSVIPREGTEAFF; CDR3 DNA: TGCAGCGTAATCCCGAGGGAGGGCACTGAAGCTTTCTTT
D gene: -; J gene: TRBJ2-1; V gene: TRBV6-4; clone size: -; CDR3 protein: CASSVQGFNEQFF; CDR3 DNA: TGTGCCAGCAGTGTTCAGGGTTTCAATGAGCAGTTCTTC
D gene: TRBD1; J gene: TRBJ2-2; V gene: TRBV19; clone size: -; CDR3 protein: CASRGQGAGELFF; CDR3 DNA: TGTGCCAGTAGGGGACAGGGGGCCGGGGAGCTGTTTTTT
D gene: -; J gene: TRBJ2-3; V gene: TRBV4-2; clone size: -; CDR3 protein: CASSRGDGNPSTDTQYF; CDR3 DNA: TGTGCCAGCAGCCGGGGGGACGGAAACCCTAGCACAGATACGCAGTATTTT
D gene: -; J gene: TRBJ1-5; V gene: TRBV7-9; clone size: -; CDR3 protein: CASSFGQGKVGGNQPQHF; CDR3 DNA: TGTGCCAGCAGCTTTGGGCAGGGAAAGGTTGGTGGCAATCAGCCCCAGCATTTT
D gene: TRBD1; J gene: TRBJ1-5; V gene: TRBV2; clone size: -; CDR3 protein: CASRGTGGNQPQHF; CDR3 DNA: TGTGCCAGCAGAGGGACAGGGGGCAATCAGCCCCAGCATTTT
D gene: -; J gene: TRBJ1-1; V gene: TRBV6-5; clone size: few; CDR3 protein: CASSPGGGNTEAFF; CDR3 DNA: TGTGCCAGCAGTCCCGGGGGGGGGAACACTGAAGCTTTCTTT
D gene: -; J gene: TRBJ1-1; V gene: TRBV15; clone size: -; CDR3 protein: CATSRAPTTDTEAFF; CDR3 DNA: TGTGCCACCAGCAGAGCCCCCACGACAGACACTGAAGCTTTCTTT
D gene: -; J gene: TRBJ2-5; V gene: TRBV9; clone size: -; CDR3 protein: CASSVEGGGARETQYF; CDR3 DNA: TGTGCCAGCAGCGTAGAAGGAGGGGGCGCCCGAGAGACCCAGTACTTC
D gene: TRBD1; J gene: TRBJ2-7; V gene: TRBV28; clone size: -; CDR3 protein: CASASGQGFYEQYF; CDR3 DNA: TGTGCCAGCGCCTCGGGACAGGGATTTTACGAGCAGTACTTC
D gene: TRBD1; J gene: TRBJ1-4; V gene: TRBV7-9; clone size: -; CDR3 protein: CASSLGTTGTGDEKLFF; CDR3 DNA: TGTGCCAGCAGCTTAGGGACAACCGGGACAGGGGATGAAAAACTGTTTTTT
D gene: -; J gene: TRBJ1-2; V gene: TRBV7-9; clone size: -; CDR3 protein: CASSLRRGPNYGYTF; CDR3 DNA: TGTGCCAGCAGCCTAAGGAGGGGCCCTAACTATGGCTACACCTTC
D gene: -; J gene: TRBJ2-7; V gene: TRBV18; clone size: -; CDR3 protein: CASSTDSTPYEQYF; CDR3 DNA: TGTGCCAGCTCAACGGACAGTACTCCCTACGAGCAGTACTTC
D gene: -; J gene: TRBJ2-1; V gene: TRBV6-5; clone size: -; CDR3 protein: CASRLTSYNEQFF; CDR3 DNA: TGTGCCAGCAGACTAACCTCCTACAATGAGCAGTTCTTC
D gene: -; J gene: TRBJ2-7; V gene: TRBV27; clone size: -; CDR3 protein: CASSLAETYEQYF; CDR3 DNA: TGTGCCAGCAGTTTAGCGGAAACCTACGAGCAGTACTTC
D gene: TRBD1; J gene: TRBJ1-1; V gene: TRBV10-3; clone size: -; CDR3 protein: CAISGWSGGAEAFF; CDR3 DNA: TGTGCCATCAGTGGATGGTCAGGGGGCGCTGAAGCTTTCTTT
D gene: -; J gene: TRBJ2-7; V gene: TRBV27; clone size: -; CDR3 protein: CASSFRGLPHEQYF; CDR3 DNA: TGTGCCAGCAGTTTTAGAGGGCTCCCCCACGAGCAGTACTTC
D gene: -; J gene: TRBJ2-7; V gene: TRBV5-1; clone size: -; CDR3 protein: CASSNPDTDSYEQYF; CDR3 DNA: TGCGCCAGCAGCAACCCTGACACCGACTCCTACGAGCAGTACTTC
D gene: TRBD2; J gene: TRBJ2-5; V gene: TRBV19; clone size: -; CDR3 protein: CASSITPSKRGYRETQYF; CDR3 DNA: TGTGCCAGTAGTATCACTCCCTCCAAGCGGGGGTATCGAGAGACCCAGTACTTC
D gene: -; J gene: TRBJ1-6; V gene: TRBV2; clone size: -; CDR3 protein: CASSLQGIINSPLHF; CDR3 DNA: TGTGCCAGCAGTCTCCAGGGGATAATAAATTCACCCCTCCACTTT